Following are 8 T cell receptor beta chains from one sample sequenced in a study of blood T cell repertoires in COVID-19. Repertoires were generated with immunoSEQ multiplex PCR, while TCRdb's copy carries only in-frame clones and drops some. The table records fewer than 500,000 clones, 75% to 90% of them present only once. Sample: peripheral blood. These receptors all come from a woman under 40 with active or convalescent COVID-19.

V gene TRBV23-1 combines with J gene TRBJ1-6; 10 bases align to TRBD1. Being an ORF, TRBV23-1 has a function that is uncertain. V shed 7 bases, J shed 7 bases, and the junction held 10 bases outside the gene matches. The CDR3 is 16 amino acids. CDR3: CASTHHQTGGNSPLHF. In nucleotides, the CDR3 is TGCGCCAGCACCCATCATCAGACAGGGGGCAATTCACCCCTCCACTTT.

The CDR3 sequence is CASSIQASNYGYTF. In nucleotides, the CDR3 is TGTGCCAGTAGTATACAGGCGTCTAACTATGGCTACACCTTC. The V and J genes are TRBV19 and TRBJ1-2, with D hard to call. From germline, CDR1 is LNHDA and CDR2 SQIVND (reference sequence). The CDR3 is 14 amino acids. Trimming shortened V by 2 bases and J by 0 bases, and 7 bases separated the two germline ends.

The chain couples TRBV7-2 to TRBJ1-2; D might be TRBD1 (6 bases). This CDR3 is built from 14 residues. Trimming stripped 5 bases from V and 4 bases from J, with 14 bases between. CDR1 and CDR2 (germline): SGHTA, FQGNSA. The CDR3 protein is CASSLRTDGYGYTF. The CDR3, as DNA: TGTGCCAGCAGCCTCCGGACAGACGGCTATGGCTACACCTTC.

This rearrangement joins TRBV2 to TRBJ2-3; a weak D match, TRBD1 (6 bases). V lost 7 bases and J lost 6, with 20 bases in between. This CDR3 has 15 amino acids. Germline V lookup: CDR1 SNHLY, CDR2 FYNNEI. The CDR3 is CASIVAGVKGDTQYF. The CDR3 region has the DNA TGTGCCAGCATAGTCGCAGGGGTAAAGGGCGATACGCAGTATTTT.

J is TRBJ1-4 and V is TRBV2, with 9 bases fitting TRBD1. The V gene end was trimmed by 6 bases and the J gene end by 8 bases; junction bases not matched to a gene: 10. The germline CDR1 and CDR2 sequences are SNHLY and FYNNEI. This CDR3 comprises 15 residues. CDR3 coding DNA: TGTGCCAGCAGCCGGGACAGGGCTTCCATGGAAAAACTGTTTTTT. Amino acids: CASSRDRASMEKLFF. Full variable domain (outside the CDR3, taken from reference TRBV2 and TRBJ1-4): EPEVTQTPSHQVTQMGQEVILRCVPISNHLYFYWYRQILGQKVEFLVSFYNNEISEKSEIFDDQFSVERPDGSNFTLKIRSTKLEDSAMYFCASSRDRASMEKLFFGSGTQLSVL.

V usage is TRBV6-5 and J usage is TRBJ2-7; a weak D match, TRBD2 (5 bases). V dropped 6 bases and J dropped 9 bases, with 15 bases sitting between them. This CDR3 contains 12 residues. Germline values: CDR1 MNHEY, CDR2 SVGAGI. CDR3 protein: CASSQLESGQYF. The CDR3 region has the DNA TGTGCCAGCAGCCAACTAGAGTCAGGGCAGTACTTC.

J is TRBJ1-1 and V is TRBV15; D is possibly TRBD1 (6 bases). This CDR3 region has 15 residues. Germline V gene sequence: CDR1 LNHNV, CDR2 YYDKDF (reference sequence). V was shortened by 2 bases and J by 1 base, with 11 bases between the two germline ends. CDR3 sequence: CATSRLGTPNTEAFF. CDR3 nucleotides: TGTGCCACCAGCAGATTGGGGACACCGAACACTGAAGCTTTCTTT.

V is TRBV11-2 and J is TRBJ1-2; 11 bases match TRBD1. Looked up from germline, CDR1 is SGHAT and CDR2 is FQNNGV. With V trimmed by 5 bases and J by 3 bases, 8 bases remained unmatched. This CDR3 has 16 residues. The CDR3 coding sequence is TGTGCCAGCAGCCGAGGACAGGGGGCGTTAGACTATGGCTACACCTTC. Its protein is CASSRGQGALDYGYTF.